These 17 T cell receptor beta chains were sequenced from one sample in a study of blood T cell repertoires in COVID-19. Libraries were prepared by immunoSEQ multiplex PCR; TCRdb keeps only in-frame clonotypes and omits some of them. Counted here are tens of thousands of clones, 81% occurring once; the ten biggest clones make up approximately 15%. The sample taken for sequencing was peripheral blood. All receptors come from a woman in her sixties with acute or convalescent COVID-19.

The CDR3: CASSQWGGAGNTEAFF. The CDR3 region has the DNA TGCGCCAGCAGTCAATGGGGGGGCGCGGGAAACACTGAAGCTTTCTTT. The gene calls are TRBV23-1 and TRBJ1-1; maybe TRBD1 (6 bases). TRBV23-1 is noted as an ORF with a role that remains uncertain. V dropped 1 base and J dropped 2 bases, with 14 bases sitting between them. This CDR3 spans 16 amino acids.

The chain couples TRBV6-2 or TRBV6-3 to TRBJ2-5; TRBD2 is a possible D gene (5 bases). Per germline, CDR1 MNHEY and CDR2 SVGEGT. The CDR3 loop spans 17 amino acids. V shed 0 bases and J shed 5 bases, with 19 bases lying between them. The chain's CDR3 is CASSYSPGLKGGETQYF. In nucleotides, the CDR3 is TGTGCCAGCAGTTACTCACCGGGCCTCAAAGGCGGGGAGACCCAGTACTTC.

For the CDR3, the DNA is TGTGCCAGCAGTTTAAACCGACTAGCAATATCCGGGCGCTACAATGAGCAGTTCTTC. Protein product: CASSLNRLAISGRYNEQFF. The genes are TRBV28 and TRBJ2-1, with 7 positions matching TRBD2. CDR3 length: 19 residues. The V gene end was trimmed by 2 bases and the J gene end by 3 bases; junction bases not matched to a gene: 16. The germline V gene encodes CDR1 MDHEN and CDR2 SYDVKM.

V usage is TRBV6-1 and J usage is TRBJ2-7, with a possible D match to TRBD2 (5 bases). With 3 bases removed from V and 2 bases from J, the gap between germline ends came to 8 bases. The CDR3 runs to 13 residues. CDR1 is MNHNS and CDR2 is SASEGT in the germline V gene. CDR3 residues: CASSEGVTYEQYF. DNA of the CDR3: TGTGCCAGCAGTGAGGGAGTCACCTACGAGCAGTACTTC.

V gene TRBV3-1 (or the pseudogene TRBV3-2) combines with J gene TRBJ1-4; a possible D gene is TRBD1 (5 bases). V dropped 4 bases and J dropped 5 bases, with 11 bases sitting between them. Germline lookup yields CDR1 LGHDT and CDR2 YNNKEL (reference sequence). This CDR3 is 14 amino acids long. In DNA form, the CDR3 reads TGTGCCAGCAGCCCGAGGACACAGAATGAAAAACTGTTTTTT. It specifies CASSPRTQNEKLFF.

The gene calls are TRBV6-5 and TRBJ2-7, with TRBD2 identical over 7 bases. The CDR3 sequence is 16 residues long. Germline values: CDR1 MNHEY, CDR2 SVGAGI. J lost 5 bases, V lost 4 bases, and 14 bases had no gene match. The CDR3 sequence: CASSSAGGGKAHEQYF. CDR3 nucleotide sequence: TGTGCCAGCAGTTCTGCTGGGGGGGGAAAAGCTCACGAGCAGTACTTC.

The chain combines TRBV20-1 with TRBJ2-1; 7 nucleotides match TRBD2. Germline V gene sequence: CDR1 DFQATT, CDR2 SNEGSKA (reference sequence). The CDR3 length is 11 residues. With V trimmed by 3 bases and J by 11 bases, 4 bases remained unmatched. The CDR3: CSASRRGKQFF. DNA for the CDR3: TGCAGTGCTAGCAGGCGGGGGAAGCAGTTCTTC.

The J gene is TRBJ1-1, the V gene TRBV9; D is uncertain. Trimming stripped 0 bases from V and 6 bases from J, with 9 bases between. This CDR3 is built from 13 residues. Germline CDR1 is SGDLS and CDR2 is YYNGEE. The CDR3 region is CASSVVVNSEAFF. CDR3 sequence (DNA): TGTGCCAGCAGCGTAGTTGTTAATTCTGAAGCTTTCTTT. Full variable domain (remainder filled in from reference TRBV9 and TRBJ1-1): DSGVTQTPKHLITATGQRVTLRCSPRSGDLSVYWYQQSLDQGLQFLIQYYNGEERAKGNILERFSAQQFPDLHSELNLSSLELGDSALYFCASSVVVNSEAFFGQGTRLTVV.

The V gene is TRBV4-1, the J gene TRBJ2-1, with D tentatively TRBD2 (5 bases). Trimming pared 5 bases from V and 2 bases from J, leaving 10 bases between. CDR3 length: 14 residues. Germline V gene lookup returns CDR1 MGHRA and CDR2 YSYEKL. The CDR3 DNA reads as TGCGCCAGCAGCTTACCCGGGACCTACAATGAGCAGTTCTTC. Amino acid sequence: CASSLPGTYNEQFF.

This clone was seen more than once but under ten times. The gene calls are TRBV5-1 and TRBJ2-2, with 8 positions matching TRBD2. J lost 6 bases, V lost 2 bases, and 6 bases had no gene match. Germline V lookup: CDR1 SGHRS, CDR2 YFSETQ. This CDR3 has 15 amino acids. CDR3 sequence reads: CASSFLAGGAGELFF. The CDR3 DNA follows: TGCGCCAGCAGCTTTTTGGCGGGGGGAGCCGGGGAGCTGTTTTTT. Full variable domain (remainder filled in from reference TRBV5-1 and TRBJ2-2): KAGVTQTPRYLIKTRGQQVTLSCSPISGHRSVSWYQQTPGQGLQFLFEYFSETQRNKGNFPGRFSGRQFSNSRSEMNVSTLELGDSALYLCASSFLAGGAGELFFGEGSRLTVL.

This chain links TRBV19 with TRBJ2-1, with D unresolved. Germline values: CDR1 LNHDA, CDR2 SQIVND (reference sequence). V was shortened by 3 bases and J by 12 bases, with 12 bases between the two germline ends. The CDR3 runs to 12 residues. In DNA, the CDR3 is TGTGCCAGTAGTATTAGCAGTTCGGCGCAGTTCTTC. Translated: CASSISSSAQFF. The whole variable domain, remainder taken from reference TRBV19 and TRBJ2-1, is DGGITQSPKYLFRKEGQNVTLSCEQNLNHDAMYWYRQDPGQGLRLIYYSQIVNDFQKGDIAEGYSVSREKKESFPLTVTSAQKNPTAFYLCASSISSSAQFFGPGTRLTVL.

The CDR3 loop is CASSLVQVGTYEQYF. In DNA form, the CDR3 reads TGTGCCAGCAGCTTAGTACAGGTTGGGACCTACGAGCAGTACTTC. This chain uses TRBV7-2 with TRBJ2-7; a possible D gene is TRBD1 (5 bases). The V end lost 1 base, the J end lost 2 bases, and 12 bases lay between the germline ends. The CDR3 consists of 15 residues. Germline-derived CDR1 and CDR2 are SGHTA and FQGNSA.

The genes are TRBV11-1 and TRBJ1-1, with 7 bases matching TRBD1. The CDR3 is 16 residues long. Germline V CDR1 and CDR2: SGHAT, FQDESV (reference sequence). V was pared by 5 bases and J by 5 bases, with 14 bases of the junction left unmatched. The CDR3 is CASSPMITGVGTEAFF. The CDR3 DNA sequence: TGTGCCAGCAGCCCCATGATAACAGGGGTTGGGACTGAAGCTTTCTTT.

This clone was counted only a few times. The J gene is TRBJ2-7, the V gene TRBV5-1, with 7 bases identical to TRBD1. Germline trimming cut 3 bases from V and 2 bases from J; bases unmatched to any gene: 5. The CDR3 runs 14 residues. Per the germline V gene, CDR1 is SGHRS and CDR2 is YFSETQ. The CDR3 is CASSSDRVPYEQYF. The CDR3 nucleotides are TGCGCCAGCAGCTCAGACAGGGTTCCCTACGAGCAGTACTTC.

The CDR3 nucleotides are TGTGCCAGCAGCTACAGGGGATTTTTGAACACTGAAGCTTTCTTT. It is translated as CASSYRGFLNTEAFF. V gene TRBV7-2 combines with J gene TRBJ1-1; 7 nucleotides match TRBD1. V lost 4 bases and J lost 0; bases outside the gene matches: 5. This CDR3 spans 15 amino acids. From germline, CDR1 is SGHTA and CDR2 FQGNSA.

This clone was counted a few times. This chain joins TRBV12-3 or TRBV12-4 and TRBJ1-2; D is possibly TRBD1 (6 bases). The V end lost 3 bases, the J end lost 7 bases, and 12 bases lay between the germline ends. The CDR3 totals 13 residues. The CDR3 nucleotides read TGTGCCAGCAGTTTCGACAGGTCTACTGGCTACACCTTC. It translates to CASSFDRSTGYTF.

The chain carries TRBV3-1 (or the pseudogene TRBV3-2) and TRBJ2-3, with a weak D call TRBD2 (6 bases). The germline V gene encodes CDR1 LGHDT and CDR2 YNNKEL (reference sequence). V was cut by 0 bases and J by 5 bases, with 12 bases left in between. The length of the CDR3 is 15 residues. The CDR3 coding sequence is TGTGCCAGCAGCCAAGATGGAGGGGCGGTAGATACGCAGTATTTT. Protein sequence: CASSQDGGAVDTQYF.